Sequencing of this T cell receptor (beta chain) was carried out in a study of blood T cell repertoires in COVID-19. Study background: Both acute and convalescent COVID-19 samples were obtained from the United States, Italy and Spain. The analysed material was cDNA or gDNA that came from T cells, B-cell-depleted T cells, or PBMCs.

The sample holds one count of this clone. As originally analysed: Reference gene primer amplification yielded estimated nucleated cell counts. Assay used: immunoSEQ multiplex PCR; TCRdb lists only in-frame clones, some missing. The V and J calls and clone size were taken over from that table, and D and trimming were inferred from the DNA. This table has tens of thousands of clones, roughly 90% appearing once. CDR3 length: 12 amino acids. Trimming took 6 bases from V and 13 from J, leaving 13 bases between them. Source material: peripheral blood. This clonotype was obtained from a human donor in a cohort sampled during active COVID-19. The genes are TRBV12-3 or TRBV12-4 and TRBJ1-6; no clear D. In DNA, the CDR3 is TGTGCCAGCAGCCCGGGTGGGGAGCCCCTCCACTTT. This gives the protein CASSPGGEPLHF.